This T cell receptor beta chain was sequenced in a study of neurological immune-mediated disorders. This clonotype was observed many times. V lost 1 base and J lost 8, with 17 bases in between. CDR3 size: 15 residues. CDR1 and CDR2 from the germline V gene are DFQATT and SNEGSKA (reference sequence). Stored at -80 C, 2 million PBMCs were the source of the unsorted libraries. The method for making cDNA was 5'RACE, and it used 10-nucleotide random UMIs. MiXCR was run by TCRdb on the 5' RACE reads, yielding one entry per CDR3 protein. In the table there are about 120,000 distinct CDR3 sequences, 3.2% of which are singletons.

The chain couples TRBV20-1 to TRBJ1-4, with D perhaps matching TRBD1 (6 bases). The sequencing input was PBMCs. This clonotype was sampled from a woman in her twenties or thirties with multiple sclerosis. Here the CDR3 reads CSARAPTGGGEKLFF. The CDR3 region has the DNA TGCAGTGCTAGAGCACCAACTGGGGGCGGGGAAAAACTGTTTTTT.